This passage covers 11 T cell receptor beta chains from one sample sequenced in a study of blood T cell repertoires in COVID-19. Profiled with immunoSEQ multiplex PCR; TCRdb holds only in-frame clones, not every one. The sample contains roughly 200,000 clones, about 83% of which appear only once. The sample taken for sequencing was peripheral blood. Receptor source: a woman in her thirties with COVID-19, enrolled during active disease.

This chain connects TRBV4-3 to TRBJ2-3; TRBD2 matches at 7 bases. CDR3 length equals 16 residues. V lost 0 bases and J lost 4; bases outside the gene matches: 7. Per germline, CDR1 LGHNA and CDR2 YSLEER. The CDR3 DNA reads TGCGCCAGCAGCCAAGATCCCGGGAGGATTGCAGATACGCAGTATTTT. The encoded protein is CASSQDPGRIADTQYF.

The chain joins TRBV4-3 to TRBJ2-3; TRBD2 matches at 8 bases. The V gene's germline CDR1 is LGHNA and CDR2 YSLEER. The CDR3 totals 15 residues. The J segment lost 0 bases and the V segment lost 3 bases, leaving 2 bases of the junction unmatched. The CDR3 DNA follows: TGCGCCAGCAGCCACGGGGGGGGGAGCACAGATACGCAGTATTTT. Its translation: CASSHGGGSTDTQYF.

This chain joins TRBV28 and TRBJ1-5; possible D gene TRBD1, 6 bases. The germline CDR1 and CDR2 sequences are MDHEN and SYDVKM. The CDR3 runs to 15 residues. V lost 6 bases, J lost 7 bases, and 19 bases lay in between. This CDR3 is CASSPDRRFGQPQHF. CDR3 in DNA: TGTGCCAGCAGCCCAGACAGGAGATTTGGCCAGCCCCAGCATTTT.

CDR3 sequence (DNA): TGTGCCAGCAGTTCTCGGACTAGCGGGTTCTACAATGAGCAGTTCTTC. This translates into CASSSRTSGFYNEQFF. The J gene is TRBJ2-1, the V gene TRBV27; the match to TRBD2 covers 11 bases. V lost 4 bases, J lost 3 bases, and 5 bases stayed unmatched. CDR1 MNHEY and CDR2 SMNVEV come from the germline V gene (reference sequence). The CDR3 is made up of 16 amino acids.

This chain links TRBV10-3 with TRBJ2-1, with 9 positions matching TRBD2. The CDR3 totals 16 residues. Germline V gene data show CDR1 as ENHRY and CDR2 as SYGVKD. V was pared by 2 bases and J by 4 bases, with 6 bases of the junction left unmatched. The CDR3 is CAISEAAGGKYNEQFF. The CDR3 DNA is TGTGCCATCAGTGAGGCGGCGGGAGGGAAATACAATGAGCAGTTCTTC.

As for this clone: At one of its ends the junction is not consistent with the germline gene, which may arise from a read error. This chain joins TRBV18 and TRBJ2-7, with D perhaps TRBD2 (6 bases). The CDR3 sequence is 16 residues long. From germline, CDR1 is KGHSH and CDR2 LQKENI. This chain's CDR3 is CASSPPAGFFSNEQYF. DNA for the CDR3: TGTGCCAGCTCACCACCGGCGGGGTTCTTCTCCAACGAGCAGTACTTC.

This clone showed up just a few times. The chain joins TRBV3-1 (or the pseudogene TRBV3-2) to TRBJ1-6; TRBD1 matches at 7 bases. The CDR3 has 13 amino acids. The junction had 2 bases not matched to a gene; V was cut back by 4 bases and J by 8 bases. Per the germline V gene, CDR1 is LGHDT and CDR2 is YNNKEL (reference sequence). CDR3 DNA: TGTGCCAGCAGCCCCGGGACAGATTCACCCCTCCACTTT. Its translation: CASSPGTDSPLHF.

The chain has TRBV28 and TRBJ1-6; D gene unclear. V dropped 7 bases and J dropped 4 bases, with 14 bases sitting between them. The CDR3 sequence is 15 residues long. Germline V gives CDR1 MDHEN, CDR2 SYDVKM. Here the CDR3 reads CASISPQAYNSPLHF. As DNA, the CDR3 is TGTGCCAGCATAAGTCCCCAGGCATATAATTCACCCCTCCACTTT.

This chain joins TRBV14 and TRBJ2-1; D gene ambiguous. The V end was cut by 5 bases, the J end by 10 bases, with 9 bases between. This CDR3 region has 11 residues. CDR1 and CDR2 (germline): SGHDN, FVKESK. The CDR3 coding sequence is TGTGCCAGCAGCAATTTCCTAGAGCAGTTCTTC. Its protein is CASSNFLEQFF. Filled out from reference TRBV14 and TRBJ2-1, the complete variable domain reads EAGVTQFPSHSVIEKGQTVTLRCDPISGHDNLYWYRRVMGKEIKFLLHFVKESKQDESGMPNNRFLAERTGGTYSTLKVQPAELEDSGVYFCASSNFLEQFFGPGTRLTVL.

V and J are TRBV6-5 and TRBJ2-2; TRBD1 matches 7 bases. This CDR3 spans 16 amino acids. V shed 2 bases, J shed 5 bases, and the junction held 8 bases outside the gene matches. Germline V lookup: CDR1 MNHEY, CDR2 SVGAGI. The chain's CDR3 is CASSYGAGGQTGELFF. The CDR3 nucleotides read TGTGCCAGCAGTTACGGAGCAGGGGGTCAGACCGGGGAGCTGTTTTTT.

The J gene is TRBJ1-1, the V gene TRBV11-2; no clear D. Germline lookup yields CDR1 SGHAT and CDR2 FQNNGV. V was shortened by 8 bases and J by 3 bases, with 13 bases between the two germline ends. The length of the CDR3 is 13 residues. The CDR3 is CASQVRRDTEAFF. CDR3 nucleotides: TGTGCCAGCCAGGTGAGACGCGACACTGAAGCTTTCTTT.